A single sample is the source of the 21 T cell receptor beta chains below, sequenced in a study of T cell repertoires in cytomegalovirus infection. TCRdb re-called the reads through MiXCR, storing one row per CDR3 protein. This table holds roughly 600,000 distinct CDR3 sequences, 24% found once. The specimen sequenced was CD8+ T cells from PBMCs. The receptors shown here come from a human donor in good health (CMV status not recorded). Some clones in this sample may be carry-over from other donors' samples.

This clonotype was counted a few times. The chain uses TRBV27 and TRBJ2-5; 14 positions agree with TRBD2. The J segment lost 11 bases and the V segment lost 5 bases, leaving 7 bases of the junction unmatched. The CDR3 is 14 residues long. Per germline, CDR1 MNHEY and CDR2 SMNVEV (reference sequence). As DNA, the CDR3 is TGTGCCAGCAGTCCGACTAGCGGGGGGGCCTTACAGTACTTC. Translation: CASSPTSGGALQYF.

The chain joins TRBV15 to TRBJ2-7; 9 bases match TRBD2. Unmatched junction bases numbered 7, after V lost 0 bases and J lost 4 bases. The V gene's germline CDR1 is LNHNV and CDR2 YYDKDF (reference sequence). The CDR3 covers 16 residues. CDR3 amino acids: CATSRDEGLAGYEQYV. CDR3 nucleotides: TGTGCCACCAGCAGAGATGAAGGGCTAGCGGGGTACGAGCAGTACGTC.

This clonotype was observed a handful of times. The chain uses TRBV7-6 and TRBJ2-2, with D perhaps TRBD2 (6 bases). The V end lost 4 bases, the J end lost 1 base, and 10 bases lay between the germline ends. The CDR3 consists of 15 residues. Per germline, CDR1 SGHVS and CDR2 FNYEAQ. The CDR3 reads CASSSIAVNTGELFF. The CDR3, as DNA: TGTGCCAGCAGCTCCATAGCGGTGAACACCGGGGAGCTGTTTTTT.

On this clonotype itself: A much larger clone lies a single base off, so this may be a read error. The chain uses TRBV10-3 and TRBJ2-1; TRBD1 might be the D (6 bases). Trimming took 5 bases from V and 9 from J, leaving 11 bases between them. CDR1 and CDR2 (germline): ENHRY, SYGVKD. The CDR3 has 12 amino acids. CDR3 bases: TGTGCCATCAGTCTAGACAGGCCTGAGCAGTTCTTC. Residues: CAISLDRPEQFF.

This rearrangement joins TRBV24-1 to TRBJ1-4, with D perhaps TRBD1 (5 bases). Trimming took off 4 bases at V and 7 bases at J, with 9 bases between the two ends. Germline V CDR1 and CDR2: KGHDR, SFDVKD. The CDR3 loop spans 13 amino acids. This chain's CDR3 is CATSERDGEKLFF. The CDR3, as DNA: TGTGCCACCAGTGAACGGGACGGTGAAAAACTGTTTTTT.

In this sample, this clonotype turned up a few times. The chain combines TRBV6-1 with TRBJ1-2, with 7 nucleotides matching TRBD1. CDR1 is MNHNS, CDR2 SASEGT, per germline. The V and J ends lost 6 bases and 9 bases, in that order; junction bases with no gene match: 4. The CDR3 is 11 residues long. CDR3 DNA: TGTGCCAGCAGCTACAGGGGCAGCTACACCTTC. Translation: CASSYRGSYTF.

This clonotype was detected only a few times. V and J are TRBV6-6 and TRBJ2-5; D possibly corresponds to TRBD2 (5 bases). Trimming shortened V by 0 bases and J by 2 bases, and 13 bases separated the two germline ends. CDR3 length equals 16 residues. Germline V gene sequence: CDR1 MNHNY, CDR2 SVGAGI (reference sequence). CDR3 bases: TGTGCCAGCAGTTACTCGTCCCAGCGGCTACAAGAGACCCAGTACTTC. This sequence encodes CASSYSSQRLQETQYF.

Notes on this clonotype: A much bigger clone sits one base away, suggesting this may be a read error. This chain links TRBV6-1 with TRBJ2-7; 13 nucleotides line up with TRBD2. The CDR3 runs 16 residues. Per the germline V gene, CDR1 is MNHNS and CDR2 is SASEGT. V lost 4 bases and J lost 6; bases outside the gene matches: 9. For the CDR3, the DNA is TGTGCCAGCAGTGCAGGACTAGCGGGGGCAAACTGCGAGCAGTACGTC. Its protein is CASSAGLAGANCEQYV.

This clonotype was seen repeatedly, ten times or more. The V and J genes are TRBV7-6 and TRBJ2-1; perhaps TRBD2 as D (6 bases). Germline V gene lookup returns CDR1 SGHVS and CDR2 FNYEAQ. V was pared by 5 bases and J by 4 bases, with 15 bases between. The CDR3 has 15 residues. This chain's CDR3 is CASSPDAGYYNEQFF. Here the CDR3 DNA reads TGTGCCAGCAGCCCTGACGCGGGGTATTACAATGAGCAGTTCTTC.

This clonotype has a handful of counts. The chain recombines TRBV7-6 with TRBJ2-1; D perhaps matches TRBD2 (6 bases). There are 15 residues in the CDR3. V was clipped by 0 bases and J by 8 bases, with 14 bases between them. CDR1 and CDR2 (germline): SGHVS, FNYEAQ. The CDR3 DNA is TGTGCCAGCAGCTTAGCGCTTGGCGGGGCAGATGAGCAGTTCTTC. It specifies CASSLALGGADEQFF.

The chain has TRBV24-1 and TRBJ2-1; D is possibly TRBD2 (5 bases). The CDR3 length is 13 residues. Germline V lookup: CDR1 KGHDR, CDR2 SFDVKD. The V end was cut by 5 bases, the J end by 5 bases, with 9 bases between. DNA of the CDR3: TGTGCCACCAGTGTCAGCGGAAACAATGAGCAGTTCTTC. Protein sequence: CATSVSGNNEQFF.

This clonotype was seen a few times. V gene TRBV5-1 combines with J gene TRBJ2-3; weak D call: TRBD1 (6 bases). The CDR3 is 16 residues long. Trimming took off 0 bases at V and 4 bases at J, with 15 bases between the two ends. Germline V CDR1 and CDR2: SGHRS, YFSETQ. The CDR3 DNA reads TGCGCCAGCAGCTTGGAAGTTACAGGGCTCGCAGATACGCAGTATTTT. Its translation: CASSLEVTGLADTQYF.

On this clonotype itself: This likely comes from a read error, as the CDR3 has no conserved phenylalanine or tryptophan at its end. The rearrangement joins TRBV28 to TRBJ1-6; 7 bases are a match to TRBD1. The CDR3 covers 14 residues. The V gene end was trimmed by 3 bases and the J gene end by 9 bases; junction bases not matched to a gene: 5. Germline CDR1 MDHEN, CDR2 SYDVKM. DNA of the CDR3: TGTGCCAGCAGTTTGAGGGGGCGCGGTTCACCCCTCCACCTT. It encodes CASSLRGRGSPLHL.

The rearrangement uses TRBV4-3 and TRBJ2-2, with D perhaps matching TRBD2 (5 bases). V lost 3 bases and J 8 bases, leaving 7 bases between the germline ends. The CDR3 spans 12 residues. Per the germline V gene, CDR1 is LGHNA and CDR2 is YSLEER. This CDR3 is CASSQGRGELFF. DNA of the CDR3: TGCGCCAGCAGCCAGGGGAGAGGGGAGCTGTTTTTT.

This clonotype has only a few counts. The chain recombines TRBV12-5 with TRBJ1-2, with D tentatively TRBD1 (6 bases). Germline assignment: CDR1 LGHNT and CDR2 FRNRAP. CDR3 length equals 18 residues. V gave up 6 bases and J gave up 4 bases, with 27 bases separating them. CDR3 loop: CASGPGRGPPYDGYGYTF. CDR3 DNA sequence: TGTGCTAGTGGCCCCGGCAGGGGTCCCCCCTACGATGGCTATGGCTACACCTTC.

This clonotype was seen many times. The rearrangement uses TRBV7-9 and TRBJ2-5; TRBD2 matches at 8 bases. This CDR3 has 15 amino acids. Germline lookup yields CDR1 SEHNR and CDR2 FQNEAQ (reference sequence). With 1 base clipped from V and 4 bases from J, the junction kept 5 bases outside the gene matches. The CDR3 nucleotides read TGTGCCAGCAGCTTAGTTAGCGGGGTGATAGAGACCCAGTACTTC. Its protein product is CASSLVSGVIETQYF.

In this sample, this clonotype turned up a few times. The chain has TRBV27 and TRBJ2-5, with no clear D. The CDR3 runs 14 residues. V was pared by 9 bases and J by 5 bases, with 19 bases between. Germline V gives CDR1 MNHEY, CDR2 SMNVEV (reference sequence). The CDR3 region has the DNA TGTGCCAGTTCGGGTGGCTCCGCATGGGAGACCCAGTACTTC. Translated, it gives CASSGGSAWETQYF.

This clonotype was counted ten times or more. In DNA form, the CDR3 reads TGTGCCAGCAGTTTGGGGACTCGCAATCAGCCCCAGCATTTT. Protein product: CASSLGTRNQPQHF. The chain carries TRBV6-5 and TRBJ1-5; tentative D call: TRBD1 (5 bases). The CDR3 is made up of 14 amino acids. The V gene's germline CDR1 is MNHEY and CDR2 SVGAGI. Trimming shortened V by 4 bases and J by 2 bases, and 9 bases separated the two germline ends.

This clonotype was observed many times. V and J are TRBV7-2 and TRBJ1-1, with 9 bases matching TRBD1. Trimming cost V 1 base and J 6 bases; bases outside gene matches: 15. Germline-derived CDR1 and CDR2 are SGHTA and FQGNSA. This CDR3 has 18 residues. The CDR3 coding sequence is TGTGCCAGCAGCTTAGGTTTCCGGACAGGGGCGGGGGGGGCTGAAGCTTTCTTT. This translates into CASSLGFRTGAGGAEAFF.

This clonotype showed up just a few times. The chain combines TRBV6-2 or TRBV6-3 with TRBJ2-7; 10 nucleotides match TRBD1. Germline V gene data show CDR1 as MNHEY and CDR2 as SVGEGT. This CDR3 has 14 amino acids. J gave up 4 bases and V 2 bases, and 2 bases lay outside the gene matches. The CDR3 sequence: CASSYAGQGYEQYV. In DNA, the CDR3 is TGTGCCAGCAGTTACGCGGGACAGGGGTACGAGCAGTACGTC.

The chain employs TRBV15 and TRBJ2-1, with 7 bases aligning to TRBD2. V shed 0 bases, J shed 4 bases, and the junction held 3 bases outside the gene matches. CDR1 and CDR2 (germline): LNHNV, YYDKDF (reference sequence). The CDR3 extends over 15 amino acids. This CDR3 reads CATSRERLAYNEQFF. CDR3 coding DNA: TGTGCCACCAGCAGAGAGCGACTAGCTTACAATGAGCAGTTCTTC.